Described below is a single TCR beta chain sequence and its context. The data are from a study of T cells after somatic rescue of genetic block. The CDR3 loop spans 13 amino acids. Trimming removed 6 bases at V and 3 bases at J, with 11 bases between. The germline V gene has CDR1 LNHDA and CDR2 SQIVND (reference sequence). The method was immunoSEQ multiplex PCR; TCRdb's version includes in-frame clones alone and lacks a portion of them. The data hold about 110,000 clones, with about nine tenths observed a single time. The specimen was peripheral blood mononuclear cells (PBMCs). The V gene is TRBV19, the J gene TRBJ1-2; no definite D call. The receptor was isolated from a woman in her late teens or twenties. This CDR3 is CASRQHLDYGYTF. CDR3 DNA: TGTGCCAGTAGACAACACCTCGACTATGGCTACACCTTC.